The next 23 T cell receptor beta chains were all read from a single sample in a study of blood T cell repertoires in COVID-19. Libraries were prepared by immunoSEQ multiplex PCR; TCRdb keeps only in-frame clonotypes and omits some of them. The sample includes a few hundred thousand clones, around 89% of them seen just once. Sequencing was carried out using PBMCs or T cells enriched from blood (not recorded which). The receptors originated from a woman aged 40 to 50 who had recovered from COVID-19.

Notes on this clone: This CDR3 is also generated by other DNA sequences in the sample. The gene calls are TRBV19 and TRBJ1-6, with D uncertain. This CDR3 contains 13 residues. In germline, CDR1 is LNHDA, CDR2 SQIVND (reference sequence). V lost 3 bases to trimming and J lost 8 bases, with 8 bases between them. Here the CDR3 DNA reads TGTGCCAGTAGTATTTCGTCGGATTCACCCCTCCACTTT. Translating gives CASSISSDSPLHF. Full variable domain (outside the CDR3, taken from reference TRBV19 and TRBJ1-6): DGGITQSPKYLFRKEGQNVTLSCEQNLNHDAMYWYRQDPGQGLRLIYYSQIVNDFQKGDIAEGYSVSREKKESFPLTVTSAQKNPTAFYLCASSISSDSPLHFGNGTRLTVT.

The chain joins TRBV2 to TRBJ2-5, with TRBD2 identical over 11 bases. The CDR3 has 16 residues. V lost 6 bases to trimming and J lost 2 bases; unmatched junction nucleotides: 8. CDR1 and CDR2 (germline): SNHLY, FYNNEI. CDR3 in amino acids: CASSSGGLAVQETQYF. The CDR3 DNA is TGTGCCAGCAGCTCAGGGGGACTAGCGGTGCAAGAGACCCAGTACTTC.

The V and J genes are TRBV7-2 and TRBJ2-1; TRBD2 matches at 10 bases. The germline gives CDR1 SGHTA, CDR2 FQGNSA. This CDR3 comprises 14 residues. The junction had 2 bases not matched to a gene; V was cut back by 0 bases and J by 9 bases. The CDR3 sequence: CASSLALAGAEQFF. CDR3 bases: TGTGCCAGCAGCTTAGCCCTAGCGGGGGCTGAGCAGTTCTTC.

V is TRBV15 and J is TRBJ2-7, with TRBD1 matching 9 bases. Germline lookup yields CDR1 LNHNV and CDR2 YYDKDF (reference sequence). The V gene end was trimmed by 5 bases and the J gene end by 2 bases; junction bases not matched to a gene: 7. The CDR3 has 15 residues. The CDR3 DNA sequence: TGTGCCACCAGCGACCGGGACAGGGCAACCTACGAGCAGTACTTC. It encodes CATSDRDRATYEQYF.

In its sample, this clone was seen a few times. The chain carries TRBV19 and TRBJ2-7, with TRBD2 identical over 7 bases. CDR3 length equals 13 residues. Germline CDR1 is LNHDA and CDR2 is SQIVND (reference sequence). Trimming removed 5 bases from V and 6 bases from J; junction bases left unmatched: 7. This chain's CDR3 is CASSRGGGGEQYF. For the CDR3, the DNA is TGTGCCAGTAGTCGAGGCGGGGGAGGCGAGCAGTACTTC. The variable domain in full, completed from reference TRBV19 and TRBJ2-7, reads DGGITQSPKYLFRKEGQNVTLSCEQNLNHDAMYWYRQDPGQGLRLIYYSQIVNDFQKGDIAEGYSVSREKKESFPLTVTSAQKNPTAFYLCASSRGGGGEQYFGPGTRLTVT.

The chain links TRBV5-4 to TRBJ2-7, with a weak D call TRBD2 (5 bases). V was trimmed by 3 bases and J by 0 bases, leaving 16 bases between them. The V gene's germline CDR1 is SGHNT and CDR2 YYREEE (reference sequence). This CDR3 spans 16 amino acids. CDR3 sequence: CASSSKSGLPSYEQYF. The DNA for the CDR3 is TGTGCCAGCAGCTCTAAGAGCGGCCTCCCCTCCTACGAGCAGTACTTC.

This sequence joins TRBV10-1 and TRBJ2-1; D is perhaps TRBD1 (6 bases). The CDR3 has 14 residues. V was cut by 5 bases and J by 13 bases, with 21 bases left in between. Germline assignment: CDR1 WNHNN and CDR2 SYGVQD (reference sequence). The DNA of the CDR3 is TGCGCCAGCAGTCAGGATTGGGGGCAGGGGTTCCAGTTCTTC. Its protein product is CASSQDWGQGFQFF.

The chain has TRBV5-6 and TRBJ1-4, with 8 bases aligning to TRBD1. There are 16 residues in the CDR3. After removal of 2 bases from V and 8 bases from J, the junction contained 11 bases not matched to a gene. Germline V gene lookup returns CDR1 SGHDT and CDR2 YYEEEE. The CDR3 DNA reads TGTGCCAGCAGCTTACGGACAGGGCGATATAGGGAAAAACTGTTTTTT. It encodes CASSLRTGRYREKLFF.

This clone has a single count. The chain couples TRBV21-1 to TRBJ2-7; the table's D call, TRBD2, was not checked against the DNA. TRBV21-1 is assigned pseudogene status. The length of the CDR3 is 18 residues. DNA for the CDR3: TGTGCCAGCAGCACAGACTCGCCACCCTCTATAGAACCCTACGAGCAGTACTTC. Translated, it gives CASSTDSPPSIEPYEQYF.

This clone was recorded a few times. In DNA, the CDR3 is TGTGCCAGCAGCCGCAGCTCCTACGAGCAGTACTTC. It yields the protein CASSRSSYEQYF. The rearrangement joins TRBV7-2 to TRBJ2-7; D gene ambiguous. Germline V gene lookup returns CDR1 SGHTA and CDR2 FQGNSA. CDR3 length: 12 amino acids. Trimming stripped 5 bases from V and 0 bases from J, with 5 bases between.

Notes on this clone: In the same sample, other DNA sequences code for this CDR3. The V gene is TRBV6-5, the J gene TRBJ2-5; TRBD2 matches 8 bases. CDR1 and CDR2 from the germline V gene are MNHEY and SVGAGI. After removal of 1 base from V and 4 bases from J, the junction contained 2 bases not matched to a gene. The CDR3 covers 14 residues. This chain's CDR3 is CASSYLAGGETQYF. DNA of the CDR3: TGTGCCAGCAGTTACTTGGCGGGAGGAGAGACCCAGTACTTC.

The chain employs TRBV7-9 and TRBJ1-2; 8 nucleotides match TRBD1. This CDR3 is built from 15 residues. Trimming took 0 bases from V and 2 from J; bases not matched to a gene: 2. CDR1 and CDR2 from the germline V gene are SEHNR and FQNEAQ (reference sequence). Here the CDR3 reads CASSLATGGNYGYTF. The DNA for the CDR3 is TGTGCCAGCAGCTTAGCAACAGGGGGGAACTATGGCTACACCTTC. The full variable domain, in which reference TRBV7-9 and TRBJ1-2 provide the parts outside the CDR3, is DTGVSQNPRHKITKRGQNVTFRCDPISEHNRLYWYRQTLGQGPEFLTYFQNEAQLEKSRLLSDRFSAERPKGSFSTLEIQRTEQGDSAMYLCASSLATGGNYGYTFGSGTRLTVV.

Regarding this clone: Other DNA sequences in the same sample also yield this CDR3. The rearrangement links TRBV9 to TRBJ2-7; TRBD1 matches at 10 bases. CDR3 length equals 14 residues. The junction had 2 bases not matched to a gene; V was cut back by 2 bases and J by 3 bases. CDR1 and CDR2 (germline): SGDLS, YYNGEE. This CDR3 is CASSVGTGDYEQYF. CDR3 DNA sequence: TGTGCCAGCAGCGTTGGGACAGGGGACTACGAGCAGTACTTC.

The chain has TRBV29-1 and TRBJ1-4; D gene unclear. V was trimmed by 4 bases and J by 8 bases, leaving 11 bases between them. Per germline, CDR1 SQVTM and CDR2 ANQGSEA. CDR3 size: 12 residues. CDR3 DNA sequence: TGCAGCGTTGTAAGGCGGCACGAAAAACTGTTTTTT. Encoded protein: CSVVRRHEKLFF.

The genes are TRBV30 and TRBJ1-4, with D uncertain. The CDR3 spans 13 residues. Germline-derived CDR1 and CDR2 are GTSNPN and SVGIG (reference sequence). V shed 1 base and J shed 10 bases, with 13 bases lying between them. The CDR3 DNA is TGTGCCTGGAGTGGCGGGCCGGTAGGAAAACTGTTTTTT. Its protein is CAWSGGPVGKLFF.

The genes are TRBV6-2 or TRBV6-3 and TRBJ2-2; 7 bases match TRBD2. J was trimmed by 6 bases and V by 1 base; bases with no gene match: 5. The CDR3 totals 15 residues. Germline V gene lookup returns CDR1 MNHEY and CDR2 SVGEGT. The CDR3 here is CASSYFQREPGELFF. The CDR3 region has the DNA TGTGCCAGCAGTTACTTCCAGCGGGAACCCGGGGAGCTGTTTTTT.

The chain couples TRBV4-3 to TRBJ1-4; tentatively, D is TRBD1 (5 bases). V lost 0 bases and J lost 11, with 10 bases in between. Germline CDR1 is LGHNA and CDR2 is YSLEER. The CDR3 length is 13 residues. CDR3 region: CASSQDGGEKLFF. The DNA for the CDR3 is TGCGCCAGCAGCCAAGACGGAGGGGAGAAACTGTTTTTT.

V and J are TRBV5-6 and TRBJ1-2; 11 bases fit TRBD1. The CDR3 extends over 15 amino acids. Losses at the gene ends were 3 bases for V and 3 bases for J; bases not matched to a gene: 4. Germline CDR1 is SGHDT and CDR2 is YYEEEE. The CDR3 protein is CASSSRTGGYYGYTF. CDR3 nucleotide sequence: TGTGCCAGCAGCTCAAGGACAGGGGGCTACTATGGCTACACCTTC.

The J gene is TRBJ1-6, the V gene TRBV2, with 12 bases matching TRBD1. Germline lookup yields CDR1 SNHLY and CDR2 FYNNEI. CDR3 size: 15 residues. V lost 6 bases and J lost 7; bases outside the gene matches: 4. The CDR3 is CASRGTGGRNSPLHF. The CDR3 DNA follows: TGTGCCAGCAGGGGGACAGGGGGCCGGAATTCACCCCTCCACTTT.

The chain recombines TRBV28 with TRBJ2-3, with 10 positions matching TRBD1. Losses at the gene ends were 5 bases for V and 2 bases for J; bases not matched to a gene: 13. Germline assignment: CDR1 MDHEN and CDR2 SYDVKM. This CDR3 contains 18 residues. DNA for the CDR3: TGTGCCAGCAGTCCGACACCGGGACAGGGGACCTCCACAGATACGCAGTATTTT. This translates into CASSPTPGQGTSTDTQYF.

A single count supports this clone. The chain links TRBV11-3 to TRBJ2-5; the match to TRBD2 covers 7 bases. Germline CDR1 is SGHNT and CDR2 is YENEEA. Trimming at V came to 3 bases and at J to 5 bases, leaving 21 bases not matched to a gene. The CDR3 loop spans 19 amino acids. The CDR3 DNA reads TGTGCCAGCAGCTTTCGGGCTAGCGGAAAGGGAGGGGCGAGGGAGACCCAGTACTTC. This encodes CASSFRASGKGGARETQYF. Together with reference TRBV11-3 and TRBJ2-5, the CDR3 gives the full variable domain: EAGVVQSPRYKIIEKKQPVAFWCNPISGHNTLYWYLQNLGQGPELLIRYENEEAVDDSQLPKDRFSAERLKGVDSTLKIQPAELGDSAVYLCASSFRASGKGGARETQYFGPGTRLLVL.

V is TRBV7-4 and J is TRBJ2-6, with 8 bases lining up with TRBD1. V lost 2 bases, J lost 1 base, and 7 bases stayed unmatched. Germline CDR1 and CDR2: SGHVT and SQSDAQ. This CDR3 comprises 18 residues. The CDR3 DNA reads as TGTGCCAGCAGCTTAAAGGGACAGGTTTTGTCTGGGGCCAACGTCCTGACTTTC. Amino acids: CASSLKGQVLSGANVLTF.

The chain employs TRBV29-1 and TRBJ2-1, with 10 bases lining up with TRBD1. Germline V gives CDR1 SQVTM, CDR2 ANQGSEA. The CDR3 totals 13 residues. V trimming: 6 bases; J trimming: 10 bases; junction bases outside the gene matches: 9. CDR3 sequence: CSVSGQGFMEQFF. DNA for the CDR3: TGCAGCGTATCGGGACAGGGGTTTATGGAGCAGTTCTTC.